This entry lists 14 T cell receptor beta chains sequenced from one sample in a study of early T cells in non-severe SARS-CoV-2 infection. TCRdb processed the 5' RACE reads anew with MiXCR; each CDR3 protein has one entry. The repertoire holds nearly 45,000 distinct CDR3 sequences, approximately 10% seen once, with about 9.9% in the top ten. The source material was whole blood. Source of these receptors: an adult who was a healthcare worker with PCR-confirmed SARS-CoV-2 infection or an uninfected control (not recorded which).

The sample holds a few counts of this clonotype. The rearrangement uses TRBV29-1 and TRBJ2-7; TRBD1 matches at 7 bases. Trimming took 7 bases from V and 5 from J; bases not matched to a gene: 8. Per germline, CDR1 SQVTM and CDR2 ANQGSEA. The CDR3 has 12 residues. Here the CDR3 reads CSGSRQGDEQYF. CDR3 DNA: TGCAGCGGCTCCCGACAGGGCGACGAGCAGTACTTC.

This clonotype was recorded at least ten times. V gene TRBV12-5 combines with J gene TRBJ1-4, with TRBD1 as a possible D gene (5 bases). The CDR3 totals 14 residues. The germline V gene encodes CDR1 LGHNT and CDR2 FRNRAP. V lost 5 bases, J lost 8 bases, and 15 bases lay in between. CDR3 residues: CASGPGTNAEKLFF. DNA for the CDR3: TGTGCTAGTGGTCCAGGGACGAACGCAGAAAAACTGTTTTTT.

The V gene is TRBV20-1, the J gene TRBJ2-3; weak D call: TRBD2 (6 bases). Per germline, CDR1 DFQATT and CDR2 SNEGSKA (reference sequence). This CDR3 has 14 residues. V dropped 0 bases and J dropped 10 bases, with 17 bases sitting between them. This CDR3 is CSARDLEGRRAQYF. CDR3 nucleotides: TGCAGTGCTAGAGATCTGGAGGGGCGCCGGGCGCAGTATTTT.

This clonotype came up a few times. The chain employs TRBV14 and TRBJ1-6; 9 positions agree with TRBD1. CDR3 length equals 15 residues. Germline V gene data show CDR1 as SGHDN and CDR2 as FVKESK. J gave up 6 bases and V 4 bases, and 4 bases lay outside the gene matches. The CDR3 is CASSPRDRVNSPLHF. The CDR3 coding sequence is TGTGCCAGCAGCCCCCGGGACAGGGTTAATTCACCCCTCCACTTT.

This clonotype was counted between two and nine times. The chain uses TRBV7-6 and TRBJ2-1; 7 bases are a match to TRBD1. This CDR3 has 16 amino acids. With V trimmed by 4 bases and J by 8 bases, 14 bases remained unmatched. CDR1 and CDR2 (germline): SGHVS, FNYEAQ. The CDR3 loop is CASSSPPGQRSDEQFF. CDR3 sequence (DNA): TGTGCCAGCAGCTCCCCCCCGGGACAGAGATCCGATGAGCAGTTCTTC.

This clonotype was found many times. This sequence joins TRBV4-2 and TRBJ1-2, with no clear D. This CDR3 comprises 15 residues. The germline V gene encodes CDR1 LGHNA and CDR2 YNFKEQ. V was shortened by 0 bases and J by 8 bases, with 16 bases between the two germline ends. CDR3 residues: CASSQDPGQASGYTF. The CDR3 nucleotides are TGTGCCAGCAGCCAAGATCCCGGGCAGGCCAGCGGCTACACCTTC.

The V call is TRBV2, the J call TRBJ1-5; unclear D gene. CDR1 and CDR2 from the germline V gene are SNHLY and FYNNEI. The CDR3 loop spans 13 amino acids. The ends were cut back, 6 bases at V and 6 bases at J, with 12 bases in the middle. The CDR3 loop is CASSPPKGQPQHF. Written as DNA, the CDR3 is TGTGCCAGCAGCCCCCCTAAGGGTCAGCCCCAGCATTTT.

As for this clonotype: Because it lacks the conserved phenylalanine or tryptophan at the end, this CDR3 is likely a read error. The chain is built from TRBV10-3 and TRBJ1-4; the D is unclear. The CDR3 is made up of 13 amino acids. The germline V and J ends were trimmed by 0 bases and 4 bases, with 3 bases remaining between them. The germline V gene has CDR1 ENHRY and CDR2 SYGVKD. In nucleotides, the CDR3 is TGTGCCATCAGTGAGTCCCGTAATGAAAAACTGTTTATT. Its protein product is CAISESRNEKLFI.

The V call is TRBV3-1, the J call TRBJ1-4, with TRBD1 identical over 7 bases. The V gene end was trimmed by 2 bases and the J gene end by 8 bases; junction bases not matched to a gene: 5. In germline, CDR1 is LGHDT, CDR2 YNNKEL (reference sequence). The CDR3 has 14 amino acids. In DNA form, the CDR3 reads TGTGCCAGCAGCCAAAGACAGGGAAGAGAAAAACTGTTTTTT. Translated: CASSQRQGREKLFF. The full variable domain, with the rest looked up from reference TRBV3-1 and TRBJ1-4, is DTAVSQTPKYLVTQMGNDKSIKCEQNLGHDTMYWYKQDSKKFLKIMFSYNNKELIINETVPNRFSPKSPDKAHLNLHINSLELGDSAVYFCASSQRQGREKLFFGSGTQLSVL.

This clonotype turned up a few times. The V call is TRBV6-6, the J call TRBJ2-7; D not resolved. Looked up from germline, CDR1 is MNHNY and CDR2 is SVGAGI (reference sequence). CDR3 size: 13 residues. V gave up 0 bases and J gave up 2 bases, with 5 bases separating them. CDR3 amino acids: CASSYSSAYEQYF. The CDR3 region has the DNA TGTGCCAGCAGTTACTCGAGTGCCTACGAGCAGTACTTC.

In its sample, this clonotype was seen many times. This chain uses TRBV6-5 with TRBJ2-1; D gene uncertain. Germline V gene data show CDR1 as MNHEY and CDR2 as SVGAGI. CDR3 length: 13 residues. Between the trimmed V and J ends, which lost 0 bases and 9 bases, there was a span of 9 bases. CDR3 protein: CASSYSPAGEQFF. CDR3 coding DNA: TGTGCCAGCAGTTACTCCCCCGCAGGTGAGCAGTTCTTC.

This chain joins TRBV10-3 and TRBJ2-7, with 8 bases lining up with TRBD1. The CDR3 extends over 14 amino acids. V shed 2 bases and J 3 bases; nucleotides not matched to a gene: 3. Germline V gene lookup returns CDR1 ENHRY and CDR2 SYGVKD. The CDR3 spells CAISEGQGIYEQYF. The CDR3, as DNA: TGTGCCATCAGTGAGGGACAGGGCATCTACGAGCAGTACTTC.

This clonotype has only a few counts. Written as DNA, the CDR3 is TGTGCCAGCAGCCAAGAAAGGGGACAGGGGCTCGCCTATGGCTACACCTTC. Translating it yields CASSQERGQGLAYGYTF. This chain connects TRBV4-2 to TRBJ1-2; 10 nucleotides match TRBD1. The V gene end was trimmed by 0 bases and the J gene end by 4 bases; junction bases not matched to a gene: 8. CDR3 length equals 17 residues. Germline V lookup: CDR1 LGHNA, CDR2 YNFKEQ.

This clonotype occurred a few times. This chain joins TRBV12-3 or TRBV12-4 and TRBJ1-2; D unclear. V gave up 7 bases and J gave up 6 bases, with 9 bases separating them. There are 11 residues in the CDR3. CDR3 DNA: TGTGCCAGCACCCAACCAGATGGCTACACCTTC. This sequence encodes CASTQPDGYTF.